This passage covers 17 T cell receptor beta chains from one sample sequenced in a study of blood T cell repertoires in COVID-19. Measured with immunoSEQ multiplex PCR; TCRdb has only the in-frame clones, and not every one. The sample holds 55,000 to 70,000 clones, about 85% seen once. Sequencing was carried out using peripheral blood. These receptors were collected from a woman aged 50 to 65 with COVID-19, enrolled during active disease.

The V and J genes are TRBV9 and TRBJ2-3; possibly TRBD2 for D (5 bases). The CDR3 has 16 amino acids. CDR1 and CDR2 (germline): SGDLS, YYNGEE. Trimming left V 2 bases short and J 0 bases short, with 13 bases between. DNA for the CDR3: TGTGCCAGCAGCGTGGGAAGCGGCGGGAGCACAGATACGCAGTATTTT. Translation gives CASSVGSGGSTDTQYF.

The gene calls are TRBV9 and TRBJ2-5; TRBD1 matches 8 bases. Germline V lookup: CDR1 SGDLS, CDR2 YYNGEE. There are 16 residues in the CDR3. With 0 bases clipped from V and 5 bases from J, the junction kept 9 bases outside the gene matches. The CDR3 spells CASSVVPGGAKETQYF. CDR3 DNA: TGTGCCAGCAGCGTAGTACCAGGGGGCGCGAAGGAGACCCAGTACTTC.

The chain's CDR3 is CASSIGREGGELFF. Here the CDR3 DNA reads TGTGCCAGTAGTATAGGCAGGGAAGGCGGGGAGCTGTTTTTT. The rearrangement links TRBV19 to TRBJ2-2; weak D call: TRBD1 (5 bases). CDR3 size: 14 residues. V was trimmed by 1 base and J by 7 bases, leaving 10 bases between them. Per the germline V gene, CDR1 is LNHDA and CDR2 is SQIVND (reference sequence).

This chain uses TRBV10-3 with TRBJ2-1, with 12 positions matching TRBD2. Germline V gene lookup returns CDR1 ENHRY and CDR2 SYGVKD. V shed 6 bases and J 0 bases; nucleotides not matched to a gene: 12. This CDR3 contains 19 residues. Here the CDR3 reads CAIRRTRTSGESSYNEQFF. The CDR3 bases are TGTGCCATCAGGAGAACCAGGACTAGCGGGGAGAGCTCCTACAATGAGCAGTTCTTC.

The chain uses TRBV28 and TRBJ1-1, with TRBD1 identical over 8 bases. With V trimmed by 11 bases and J by 1 base, 9 bases remained unmatched. This CDR3 has 14 amino acids. The germline V gene encodes CDR1 MDHEN and CDR2 SYDVKM. The CDR3: CAGATGGQNTEAFF. Written as DNA, the CDR3 is TGTGCCGGGGCTACAGGGGGGCAGAACACTGAAGCTTTCTTT.

This chain connects TRBV30 to TRBJ1-3, with 8 bases fitting TRBD1. CDR1 and CDR2 (germline): GTSNPN, SVGIG (reference sequence). Trimming at V came to 7 bases and at J to 4 bases, leaving 6 bases not matched to a gene. The CDR3 contains 13 residues. The CDR3 DNA reads as TGTGCCTCGACAGGGGAAGCAGGAAACACCATATATTTT. This translates into CASTGEAGNTIYF.

The chain links TRBV7-2 to TRBJ1-1, with TRBD1 matching 10 bases. Germline lookup yields CDR1 SGHTA and CDR2 FQGNSA. There are 16 residues in the CDR3. V was clipped by 4 bases and J by 10 bases; unmatched bases: 15. The CDR3 DNA reads TGTGCCAGCAGCTCTTTAACCTGGACAGGGGGAAGTGGAGCTTTCTTT. Its protein is CASSSLTWTGGSGAFF.

J is TRBJ2-3 and V is TRBV14, with 8 bases identical to TRBD2. V lost 1 base and J lost 7; bases outside the gene matches: 10. Germline-derived CDR1 and CDR2 are SGHDN and FVKESK. The CDR3 is 16 residues long. The CDR3: CASSQGLSGTAYTQYF. The CDR3 nucleotides are TGTGCCAGCAGCCAAGGCCTTAGCGGGACCGCTTATACGCAGTATTTT.

This chain connects TRBV5-5 to TRBJ2-3; possibly TRBD1 for D (5 bases). The CDR3 extends over 14 amino acids. V lost 4 bases and J lost 3, with 12 bases in between. From germline, CDR1 is SGHKS and CDR2 YYEKEE (reference sequence). The CDR3: CASSQGLGTDTQYF. CDR3 bases: TGTGCCAGCAGCCAGGGTCTTGGGACAGATACGCAGTATTTT. The full variable domain, its missing parts supplied by reference TRBV5-5 and TRBJ2-3, is DAGVTQSPTHLIKTRGQQVTLRCSPISGHKSVSWYQQVLGQGPQFIFQYYEKEERGRGNFPDRFSARQFPNYSSELNVNALLLGDSALYLCASSQGLGTDTQYFGPGTRLTVL.

This rearrangement joins TRBV5-1 to TRBJ2-3, with 8 bases that match TRBD1. The CDR3 has 15 residues. Germline values: CDR1 SGHRS, CDR2 YFSETQ. The V gene end was trimmed by 7 bases and the J gene end by 2 bases; junction bases not matched to a gene: 9. Here the CDR3 DNA reads TGCGCCAGCGGACAGGGTCCTCCATACACAGATACGCAGTATTTT. Translated: CASGQGPPYTDTQYF. Complete variable domain (other parts from reference TRBV5-1 and TRBJ2-3): KAGVTQTPRYLIKTRGQQVTLSCSPISGHRSVSWYQQTPGQGLQFLFEYFSETQRNKGNFPGRFSGRQFSNSRSEMNVSTLELGDSALYLCASGQGPPYTDTQYFGPGTRLTVL.

This chain joins TRBV2 and TRBJ1-2, with 11 bases identical to TRBD1. J lost 4 bases, V lost 6 bases, and 10 bases had no gene match. CDR1 and CDR2 (germline): SNHLY, FYNNEI. The CDR3 loop spans 16 amino acids. CDR3 bases: TGTGCCAGCAGCCCAACGGGGACAGGGGGGGCCTATGGCTACACCTTC. Translated: CASSPTGTGGAYGYTF.

This CDR3 reads CASSVGTGRFGGYTF. Written as DNA, the CDR3 is TGTGCCAGCAGCGTCGGGACAGGGAGGTTTGGAGGCTACACCTTC. The chain combines TRBV9 with TRBJ1-2; TRBD1 matches 9 bases. The CDR3 contains 15 residues. V was clipped by 2 bases and J by 8 bases; unmatched bases: 10. Germline V gives CDR1 SGDLS, CDR2 YYNGEE.

The V gene is TRBV7-2, the J gene TRBJ1-1; 8 positions agree with TRBD1. Losses at the gene ends were 0 bases for V and 4 bases for J; bases not matched to a gene: 1. This CDR3 region has 14 residues. Germline assignment: CDR1 SGHTA and CDR2 FQGNSA. This chain's CDR3 is CASSLARGPTEAFF. CDR3 coding DNA: TGTGCCAGCAGCTTAGCCAGGGGGCCCACTGAAGCTTTCTTT.

This clone was counted a few times. The genes are TRBV3-1 (or the pseudogene TRBV3-2) and TRBJ2-5, with 10 bases fitting TRBD2. Germline V gives CDR1 LGHDT, CDR2 YNNKEL (reference sequence). Trimming took 7 bases from V and 1 from J; bases not matched to a gene: 6. There are 15 residues in the CDR3. The CDR3 loop reads CASKRGTSAQETQYF. For the CDR3, the DNA is TGTGCCAGCAAACGGGGGACTAGCGCCCAAGAGACCCAGTACTTC.

This chain connects TRBV5-1 to TRBJ2-3; no reliable D call. CDR1 SGHRS and CDR2 YFSETQ come from the germline V gene. V was trimmed by 4 bases and J by 3 bases, leaving 15 bases between them. This CDR3 is 15 amino acids long. The CDR3, as DNA: TGCGCCAGCAGCCTCTATATTACCGGGACAGATACGCAGTATTTT. Protein product: CASSLYITGTDTQYF.

The V gene is TRBV28, the J gene TRBJ2-4; 10 bases agree with TRBD2. The CDR3 runs to 15 residues. The junction had 6 bases not matched to a gene; V was cut back by 4 bases and J by 6 bases. Germline lookup yields CDR1 MDHEN and CDR2 SYDVKM. The CDR3 sequence is CASSSLAGAVNIQYF. The CDR3 DNA sequence: TGTGCCAGCAGTTCCCTAGCGGGAGCCGTAAACATTCAGTACTTC.

The chain recombines TRBV10-1 with TRBJ1-1; 8 nucleotides line up with TRBD1. The CDR3 runs to 13 residues. V trimming: 6 bases; J trimming: 4 bases; junction bases outside the gene matches: 4. The germline gives CDR1 WNHNN, CDR2 SYGVQD (reference sequence). CDR3 protein: CASRETGGTEAFF. The CDR3 DNA sequence: TGCGCCAGCAGAGAAACAGGGGGCACTGAAGCTTTCTTT.